This T cell receptor (beta chain) emerged from a study of shared clonotypes between healthy human individuals. For the study at large: For every donor, three CD4 naive, three CD4 memory, two CD8 naive and one CD8 memory plates were used.

CDR1 is LNHDA and CDR2 is SQIVND in the germline V gene (reference sequence). Trimming shortened V by 8 bases and J by 3 bases, and 14 bases separated the two germline ends. The CDR3 has 13 amino acids. CD45RO-negative CD8 cells positively selected for CCR7 made up the naive population, which excluded terminally differentiated effector memory CD45RA+ cells. Genomic DNA from each subset was divided evenly over several immunoSEQ plates. Produced via immunoSEQ multiplex PCR; TCRdb's table is partial and in-frame only. The sample has some 1,900,000 clones, 85% to 95% seen once; the top ten hold roughly 1%.

Sequenced input: naive CD8+ T cells sorted from blood. V gene TRBV19 combines with J gene TRBJ2-7; TRBD2 is a possible D gene (5 bases). This TCR was recovered from a man aged 18 to 29 in good health. The CDR3 DNA is TGTGCCAGTTCCCCCGGGGTCCTCTACGAGCAGTACTTC. It codes for CASSPGVLYEQYF.